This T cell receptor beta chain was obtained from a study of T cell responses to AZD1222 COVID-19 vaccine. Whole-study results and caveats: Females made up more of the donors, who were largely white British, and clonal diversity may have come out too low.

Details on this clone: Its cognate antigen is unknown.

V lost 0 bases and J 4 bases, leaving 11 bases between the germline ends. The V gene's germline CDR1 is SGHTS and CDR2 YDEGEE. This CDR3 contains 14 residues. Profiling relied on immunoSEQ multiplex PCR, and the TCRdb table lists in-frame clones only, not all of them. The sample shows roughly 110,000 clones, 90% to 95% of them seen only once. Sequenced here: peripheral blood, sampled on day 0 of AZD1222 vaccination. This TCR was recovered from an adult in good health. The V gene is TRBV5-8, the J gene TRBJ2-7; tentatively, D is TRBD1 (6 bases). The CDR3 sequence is CASSLEQGIYEQYF. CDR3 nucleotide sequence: TGTGCCAGCAGCTTGGAACAGGGTATATACGAGCAGTACTTC.